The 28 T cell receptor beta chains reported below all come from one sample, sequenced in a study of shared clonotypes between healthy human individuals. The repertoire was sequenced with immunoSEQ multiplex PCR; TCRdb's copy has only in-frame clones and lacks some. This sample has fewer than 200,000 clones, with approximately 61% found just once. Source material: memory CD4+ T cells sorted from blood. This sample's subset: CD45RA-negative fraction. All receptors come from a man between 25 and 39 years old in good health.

CDR3 nucleotide sequence: TGTGCCACCAGCAGAAGTAACATACCGGGACTCACTTACGAGCAGTACTTC. The encoded protein is CATSRSNIPGLTYEQYF. The V and J genes are TRBV15 and TRBJ2-7; a weak D match, TRBD2 (6 bases). The length of the CDR3 is 17 residues. V shed 2 bases and J shed 4 bases, with 21 bases lying between them. Germline values: CDR1 LNHNV, CDR2 YYDKDF (reference sequence).

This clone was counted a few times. For the CDR3, the DNA is TGCGCCAGCAGCTTACAGTCCAATTCCGGGGAGCTGTTTTTT. This gives the protein CASSLQSNSGELFF. The genes are TRBV5-1 and TRBJ2-2, with unresolved D. This CDR3 region has 14 residues. In germline, CDR1 is SGHRS, CDR2 YFSETQ. Trimming shortened V by 2 bases and J by 6 bases, and 11 bases separated the two germline ends.

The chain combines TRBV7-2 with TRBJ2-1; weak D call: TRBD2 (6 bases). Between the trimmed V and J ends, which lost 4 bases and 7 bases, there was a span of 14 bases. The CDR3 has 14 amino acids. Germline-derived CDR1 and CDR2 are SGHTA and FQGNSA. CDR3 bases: TGTGCCAGCAGCTCTCCGGGAGTCAGGAATGAGCAGTTCTTC. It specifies CASSSPGVRNEQFF.

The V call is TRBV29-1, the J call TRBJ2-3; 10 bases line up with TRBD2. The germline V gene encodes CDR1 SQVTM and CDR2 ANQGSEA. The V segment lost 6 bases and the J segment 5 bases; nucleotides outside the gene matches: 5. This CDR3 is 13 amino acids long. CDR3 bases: TGCAGCGTAGCGGGAGGGAAAAGAGATACGCAGTATTTT. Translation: CSVAGGKRDTQYF.

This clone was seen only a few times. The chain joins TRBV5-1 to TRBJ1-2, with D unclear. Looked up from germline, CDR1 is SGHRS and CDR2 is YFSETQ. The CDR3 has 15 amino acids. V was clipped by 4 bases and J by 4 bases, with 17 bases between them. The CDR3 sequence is CASSPAGSSSYGYTF. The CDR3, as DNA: TGCGCCAGCAGCCCGGCGGGAAGTTCCAGCTATGGCTACACCTTC. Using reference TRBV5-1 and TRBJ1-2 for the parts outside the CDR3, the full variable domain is KAGVTQTPRYLIKTRGQQVTLSCSPISGHRSVSWYQQTPGQGLQFLFEYFSETQRNKGNFPGRFSGRQFSNSRSEMNVSTLELGDSALYLCASSPAGSSSYGYTFGSGTRLTVV.

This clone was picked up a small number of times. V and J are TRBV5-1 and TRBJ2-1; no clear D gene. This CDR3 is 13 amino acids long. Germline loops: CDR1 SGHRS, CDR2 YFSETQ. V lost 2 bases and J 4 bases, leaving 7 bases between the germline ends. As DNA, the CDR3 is TGCGCCAGCAGCTTATCCGGTTACAATGAGCAGTTCTTC. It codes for CASSLSGYNEQFF.

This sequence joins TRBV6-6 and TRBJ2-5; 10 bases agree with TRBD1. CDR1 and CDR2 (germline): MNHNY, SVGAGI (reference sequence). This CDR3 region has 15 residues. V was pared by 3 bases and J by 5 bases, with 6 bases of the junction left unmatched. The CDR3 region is CASSYDGTGVETQYF. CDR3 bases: TGTGCCAGCAGTTATGACGGGACAGGGGTGGAGACCCAGTACTTC.

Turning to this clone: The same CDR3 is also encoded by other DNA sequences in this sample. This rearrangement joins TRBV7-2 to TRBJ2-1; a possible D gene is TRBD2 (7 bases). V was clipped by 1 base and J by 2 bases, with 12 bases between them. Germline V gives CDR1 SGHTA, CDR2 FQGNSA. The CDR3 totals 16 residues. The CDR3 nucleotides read TGTGCCAGCAGCTTAGTGGGGGGGCGAACCTACAATGAGCAGTTCTTC. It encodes CASSLVGGRTYNEQFF.

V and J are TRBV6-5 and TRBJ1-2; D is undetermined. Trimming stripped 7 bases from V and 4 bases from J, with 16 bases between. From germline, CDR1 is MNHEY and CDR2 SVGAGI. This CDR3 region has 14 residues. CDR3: CASKILTRGYGYTF. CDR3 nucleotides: TGTGCCAGCAAAATACTTACCCGGGGCTATGGCTACACCTTC.

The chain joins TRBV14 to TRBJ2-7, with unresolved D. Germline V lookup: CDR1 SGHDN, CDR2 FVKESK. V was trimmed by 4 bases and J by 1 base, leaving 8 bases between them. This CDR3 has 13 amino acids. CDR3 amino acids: CASSLRESYEQYF. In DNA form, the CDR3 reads TGTGCCAGCAGCCTGCGAGAATCCTACGAGCAGTACTTC.

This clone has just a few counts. The CDR3 loop reads CASSLPTGGYTF. CDR3 DNA: TGTGCCAGCAGCTTGCCGACAGGGGGCTACACCTTC. The chain uses TRBV5-6 and TRBJ1-2; 7 positions agree with TRBD1. Germline-derived CDR1 and CDR2 are SGHDT and YYEEEE. The CDR3 contains 12 residues. J gave up 8 bases and V 1 base, and 2 bases lay outside the gene matches.

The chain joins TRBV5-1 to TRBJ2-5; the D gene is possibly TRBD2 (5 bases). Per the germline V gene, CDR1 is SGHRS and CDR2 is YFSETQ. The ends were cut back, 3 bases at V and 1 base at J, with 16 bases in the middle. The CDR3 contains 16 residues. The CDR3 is CASSSSIARSQETQYF. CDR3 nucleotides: TGCGCCAGCAGCTCTTCCATAGCGAGATCCCAAGAGACCCAGTACTTC.

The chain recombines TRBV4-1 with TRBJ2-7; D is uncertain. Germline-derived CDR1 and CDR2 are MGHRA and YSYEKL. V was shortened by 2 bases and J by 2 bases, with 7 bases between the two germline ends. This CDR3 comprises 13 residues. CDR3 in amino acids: CASSQPGTYEQYF. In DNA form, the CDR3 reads TGCGCCAGCAGCCAACCCGGCACCTACGAGCAGTACTTC.

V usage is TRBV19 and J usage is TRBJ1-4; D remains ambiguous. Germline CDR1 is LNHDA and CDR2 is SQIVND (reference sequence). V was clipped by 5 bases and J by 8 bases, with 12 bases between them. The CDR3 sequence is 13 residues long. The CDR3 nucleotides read TGTGCCAGTAGTTTGGCACGAGGGGAAAAACTGTTTTTT. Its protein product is CASSLARGEKLFF.

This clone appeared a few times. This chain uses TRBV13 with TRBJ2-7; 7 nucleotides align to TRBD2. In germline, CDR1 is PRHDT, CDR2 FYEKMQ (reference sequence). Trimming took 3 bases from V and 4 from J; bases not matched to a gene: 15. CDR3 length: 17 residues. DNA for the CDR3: TGTGCCAGCAGCTTGGCTTCGGAGCGGGGTCTCGGTTACGAGCAGTACTTC. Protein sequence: CASSLASERGLGYEQYF.

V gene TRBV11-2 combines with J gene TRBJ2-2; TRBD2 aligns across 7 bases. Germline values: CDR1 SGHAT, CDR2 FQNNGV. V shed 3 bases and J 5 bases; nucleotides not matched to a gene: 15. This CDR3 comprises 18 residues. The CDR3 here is CASSLKGFSGGSTGELFF. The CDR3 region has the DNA TGTGCCAGCAGCTTGAAGGGGTTTTCGGGAGGTAGTACCGGGGAGCTGTTTTTT.

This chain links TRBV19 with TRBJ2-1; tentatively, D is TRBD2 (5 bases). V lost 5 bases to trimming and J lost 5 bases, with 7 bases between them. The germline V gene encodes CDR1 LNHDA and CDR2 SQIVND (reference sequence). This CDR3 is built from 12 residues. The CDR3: CASSRTHNEQFF. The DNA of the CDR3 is TGTGCCAGTAGTCGGACTCACAATGAGCAGTTCTTC.

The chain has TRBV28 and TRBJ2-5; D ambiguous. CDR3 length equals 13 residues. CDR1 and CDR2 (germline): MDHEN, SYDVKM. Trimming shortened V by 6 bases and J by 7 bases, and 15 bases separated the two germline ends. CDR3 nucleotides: TGTGCCAGCAGCCCTGTCGATATGGGGACCCAGTACTTC. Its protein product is CASSPVDMGTQYF.

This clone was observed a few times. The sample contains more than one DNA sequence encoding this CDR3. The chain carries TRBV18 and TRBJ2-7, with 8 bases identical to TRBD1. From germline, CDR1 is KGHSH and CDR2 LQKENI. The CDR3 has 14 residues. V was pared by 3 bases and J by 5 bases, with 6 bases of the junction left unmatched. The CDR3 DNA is TGTGCCAGCTCACCGGGGACAGGAGGAGACGAGCAGTACTTC. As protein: CASSPGTGGDEQYF.

DNA of the CDR3: TGCAGCGTTGGACTAGCGGGAGCCTACAATGAGCAGTTCTTC. This sequence encodes CSVGLAGAYNEQFF. This chain links TRBV29-1 with TRBJ2-1; 12 positions match TRBD2. The V and J ends lost 4 bases and 2 bases, in that order; junction bases with no gene match: 0. CDR1 and CDR2 (germline): SQVTM, ANQGSEA. The length of the CDR3 is 14 residues.

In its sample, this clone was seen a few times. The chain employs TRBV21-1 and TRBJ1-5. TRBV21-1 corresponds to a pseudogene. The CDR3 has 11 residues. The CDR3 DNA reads TGTGCCAGCAGCGATAATCAGCCCCAGCATTTT. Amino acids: CASSDNQPQHF.

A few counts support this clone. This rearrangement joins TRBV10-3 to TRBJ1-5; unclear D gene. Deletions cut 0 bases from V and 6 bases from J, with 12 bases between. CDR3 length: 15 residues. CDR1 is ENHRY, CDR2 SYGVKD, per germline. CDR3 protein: CAISESTSGPQPQHF. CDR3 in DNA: TGTGCCATCAGTGAGTCGACGTCAGGTCCTCAGCCCCAGCATTTT.

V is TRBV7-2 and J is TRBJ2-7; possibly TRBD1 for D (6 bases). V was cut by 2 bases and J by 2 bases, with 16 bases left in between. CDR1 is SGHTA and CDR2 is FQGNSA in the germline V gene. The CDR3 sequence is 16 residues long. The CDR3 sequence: CASSLMGTPFTYEQYF. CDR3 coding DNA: TGTGCCAGCAGCTTAATGGGGACACCGTTTACCTACGAGCAGTACTTC.

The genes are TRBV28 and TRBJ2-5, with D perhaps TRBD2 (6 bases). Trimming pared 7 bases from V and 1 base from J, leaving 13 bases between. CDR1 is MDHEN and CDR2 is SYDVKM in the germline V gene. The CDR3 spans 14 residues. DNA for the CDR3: TGTGCCAGCACCGACCCGGGACTCCAAGAGACCCAGTACTTC. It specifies CASTDPGLQETQYF.

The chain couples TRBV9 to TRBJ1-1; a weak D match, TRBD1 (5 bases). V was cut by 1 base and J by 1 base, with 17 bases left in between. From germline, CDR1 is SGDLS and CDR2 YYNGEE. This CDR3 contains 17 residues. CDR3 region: CASSVSLVGGGNTEAFF. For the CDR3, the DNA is TGTGCCAGCAGCGTATCCCTCGTCGGGGGTGGGAACACTGAAGCTTTCTTT.

The CDR3 spells CASSEALLVGYTGELFF. The CDR3, as DNA: TGTGCCAGCAGTGAAGCGCTGTTGGTTGGATACACCGGGGAGCTGTTTTTT. V and J are TRBV6-1 and TRBJ2-2; D gene uncertain. The CDR3 runs 17 residues. Germline lookup yields CDR1 MNHNS and CDR2 SASEGT. The V end lost 0 bases, the J end lost 3 bases, and 14 bases lay between the germline ends.

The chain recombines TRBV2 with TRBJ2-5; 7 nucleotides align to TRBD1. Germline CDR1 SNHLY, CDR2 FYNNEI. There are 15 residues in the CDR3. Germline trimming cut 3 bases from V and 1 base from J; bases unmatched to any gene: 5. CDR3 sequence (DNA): TGTGCCAGCAGTGACCGCGGACAGGTCCAAGAGACCCAGTACTTC. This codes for CASSDRGQVQETQYF.

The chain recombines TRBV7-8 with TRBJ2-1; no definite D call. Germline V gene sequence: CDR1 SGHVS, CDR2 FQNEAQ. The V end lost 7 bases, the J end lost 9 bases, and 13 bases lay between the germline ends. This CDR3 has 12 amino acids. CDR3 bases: TGTGCCAGCACCCAGGCCCGGACTGAGCAGTTCTTC. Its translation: CASTQARTEQFF.